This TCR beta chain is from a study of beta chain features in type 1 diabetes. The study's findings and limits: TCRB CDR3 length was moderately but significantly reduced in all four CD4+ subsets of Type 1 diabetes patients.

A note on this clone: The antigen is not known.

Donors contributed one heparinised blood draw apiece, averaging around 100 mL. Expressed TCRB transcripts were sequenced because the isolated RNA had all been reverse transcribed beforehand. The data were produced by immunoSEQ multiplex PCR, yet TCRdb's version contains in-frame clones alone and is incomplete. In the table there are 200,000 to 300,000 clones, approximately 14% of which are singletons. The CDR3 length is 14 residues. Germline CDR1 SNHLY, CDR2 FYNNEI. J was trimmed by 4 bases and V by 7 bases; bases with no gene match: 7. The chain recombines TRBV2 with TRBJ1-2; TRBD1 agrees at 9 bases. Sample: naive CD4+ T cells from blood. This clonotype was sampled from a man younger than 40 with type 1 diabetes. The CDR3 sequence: CASIGTGTAYGYTF. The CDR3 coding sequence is TGTGCCAGCATTGGGACAGGGACCGCCTATGGCTACACCTTC.